This record concerns one T cell receptor (beta chain) sequence. The CDR3 covers 16 residues. V was pared by 3 bases and J by 6 bases, with 9 bases of the junction left unmatched. CDR1 is LGHNA and CDR2 is YSLEER in the germline V gene. The data belong to a study of blood T cell repertoires in COVID-19. Study background: Samples representing acute and convalescent COVID-19 were sourced from the United States, Italy and Spain.

The repertoire was sequenced with immunoSEQ multiplex PCR; TCRdb's copy has only in-frame clones and lacks some. The sample includes around 140,000 clones, about 80% of them seen just once. The V and J genes are TRBV4-3 and TRBJ2-7; TRBD1 matches 12 bases. The sequence derives from a woman aged 55-70 years with acute or convalescent COVID-19. The sequenced material came from peripheral blood. The CDR3 coding sequence is TGCGCCAGCAGCCAGAACCACGGGACAGGGGGCAGCGAGCAGTACTTC. This codes for CASSQNHGTGGSEQYF.